The rows below give T cell receptor beta chains drawn from one sample of a study of healthy donors' naive CD4 and CD8 T cells. TCRdb reanalysed the reads using MiXCR and keeps one entry per CDR3 protein. The sample has roughly 200,000 distinct CDR3 sequences; 74% are singletons. Sequenced material: naive CD4+ and CD8+ T cells sorted from blood, pooled from several donors. These receptors all come from a pool of human donors in good health; the sample pools cells from several healthy donors. Each CDR3 is given with its conserved first and last residue. Fields, in order: clone size, D gene, J gene, V gene, CDR3 DNA, CDR3 protein. The D gene is left open where the match is weak. Clone size appears in some rows only: once, few, many, or a class for an expanded clone.

-	-	TRBJ2-1	TRBV27	TGTGCCAGCAGTAGAGCCTGGACAGGGACTAGCACGAGCTCCTACAATGAGCAGTTCTTC	CASSRAWTGTSTSSYNEQFF
-	-	TRBJ1-5	TRBV6-1	TGTGCCAGCAGCGCCCTGCCAGGGGGCAATCAGCCCCAGCATTTT	CASSALPGGNQPQHF
once	TRBD2	TRBJ2-1	TRBV29-1	TGCAGCGTTGAGACTAGCGGGACCTACAATGAGCAGTTCTTC	CSVETSGTYNEQFF
-	-	TRBJ2-1	TRBV4-3	TGCGCCAGCAGCCAAGATCACCAGGGAAGGGATGAGCAGTTCTTC	CASSQDHQGRDEQFF
few	-	TRBJ1-5	TRBV19	TGTGCCAGTAGTCCTGGGCGCCGGAATCAGCCCCAGCATTTT	CASSPGRRNQPQHF
-	TRBD1	TRBJ2-1	TRBV6-2/TRBV6-3	TGTGCCAGCAGGGGCGAACAGGGGGCTCGGTACGAGCAGTTCTTC	CASRGEQGARYEQFF
-	-	TRBJ2-3	TRBV4-2	TGCGCCAGCAGCCGCATTCCATCTAGCGGCACAGATACGCAGTATTTT	CASSRIPSSGTDTQYF
few	TRBD2	TRBJ2-1	TRBV19	TGTGCCAGTAGTTTATCCGGGACTAGCGATTACAATGAGCAGTTCTTC	CASSLSGTSDYNEQFF
once	TRBD1	TRBJ2-7	TRBV19	TGTGCCAGTAGTGTTGGGACAGGGGATCTCTACGAGCAGTACTTC	CASSVGTGDLYEQYF
few	TRBD2	TRBJ2-1	TRBV29-1	TGCAGCGTTGAAGGGACTAGCGGGACCTACAATGAGCAGTTCTTC	CSVEGTSGTYNEQFF